This T cell receptor (beta chain) derives from a study of low-dose radiotherapy and immunotherapy resistance in tumors (dated by TCRdb to between 2020 and 2023). Regarding the complete study: In Cohort 1, each fraction delivered 0.5 Gy every 2 weeks, and the prescribed total PTV dose was 6.5 Gy. For Cohort 2, the dose was 1 Gy per fraction given every two weeks, adding up to 13 Gy in total across 26 weeks. Nivolumab and ipilimumab were both given intravenously, with nivolumab at a 240 mg flat dose every two weeks and ipilimumab at 1 mg/kg every six weeks. Intravenous cyclophosphamide at 200 mg/m2 was administered every two weeks, one day ahead of each radiation and immunotherapy administration. Starting on cycle 1 day 1, patients took 300 mg of aspirin by mouth once daily for four cycles. The trial did not randomize participants into treatment groups. Eight patients were included in the translational analysis, namely three from the first dose cohort plus the first five from the second dose cohort.

Sequences SGHDN (CDR1) and FVKESK (CDR2) are obtained from the germline V gene. Counted from cysteine to phenylalanine, this CDR3 has 16 amino acids. Only the CDR3 DNA stays, 48 bases, in frame from base 1. At the junction V is shortened by 2 bases and J by 3 bases, with 16 bases in between. This clonotype was seen ten or more times. Its antigen is currently not known. No much larger clone exists at a distance of one base, and base qualities are not known. Sample time point, as interpreted from the label and publication: after trial treatment. The treatment or condition label of this sample denotes: LDRT plus nivolumab, ipilimumab, low-dose cyclophosphamide and aspirin (RACIN trial). The donors came from RACIN, which was a single-arm phase I dose-escalation trial that paired nivolumab and ipilimumab with aspirin, low-dose cyclophosphamide and low-dose radiotherapy. Patients were eligible if they had advanced solid tumors that were TIL-negative.

The sequencer was an Illumina HiSeq 2500. To make first-strand cDNA, Superscript III was used along with a set of TRAV- and TRBV-specific primers so that both the TCRalpha and TCRbeta chains were covered. An approximately 20-cycle PCR with Phusion amplified the TCRs, pairing a constant-region primer with the adapter that was attached to the V primers. The isolated mRNA was amplified using the MessageAmp II aRNA Amplification Kit, with in vitro transcription performed for less than 20 hours at 37 degrees C. The Dynabeads mRNA DIRECT Purification Kit was used to isolate mRNA for TCR sequencing. Indexed Illumina adapters were added in a second Phusion PCR of about 26 cycles, and the PCR products were purified with AMPure XP beads. As for the original processing: Custom Perl scripts pooled TCR sequences encoding the same protein, removed out-of-frame sequences and computed each clonotype's abundance. TCR sequences supported by only a single read were excluded from analysis. Among the metrics used to describe the repertoires were Shannon entropy, Gini index, clonality, richness, and the frequency of TCRs shared between repertoires. Starting from the raw public reads, TCRdb applied fastp trimming at Q25, assembled clones with MiXCR and retained in-frame beta chains. A single entry per CDR3 protein holds the most common genes and DNA from its merged rows. TCRdb, rather than the study authors, made the V and J calls. The sample records about 97,000 distinct CDR3 sequences, around 20% of which are singletons. The ten largest clones capture about 4% of the sample.

In this chain, TRBV14 is recombined with TRBJ2-5, and TRBD1 may be the D gene, going by 6 matching bases. The source is a male donor with prostate cancer. This specimen was PBMCs, taken after low-dose radiotherapy plus immunotherapy. The CDR3 protein: CASSQLTGTREETQYF. Here is the DNA: TGTGCCAGCAGCCAATTGACAGGAACGAGGGAAGAGACCCAGTACTTC.